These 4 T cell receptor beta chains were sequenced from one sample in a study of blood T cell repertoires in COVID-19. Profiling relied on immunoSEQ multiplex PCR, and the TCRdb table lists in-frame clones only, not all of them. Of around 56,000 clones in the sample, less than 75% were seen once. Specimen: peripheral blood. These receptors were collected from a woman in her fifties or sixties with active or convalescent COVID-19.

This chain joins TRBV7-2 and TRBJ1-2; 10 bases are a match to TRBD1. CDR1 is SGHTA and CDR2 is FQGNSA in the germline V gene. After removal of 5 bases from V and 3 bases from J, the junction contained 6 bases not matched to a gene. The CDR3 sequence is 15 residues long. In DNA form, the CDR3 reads TGTGCCAGCAGCGAGGGACAGGGGACTCACTATGGCTACACCTTC. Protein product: CASSEGQGTHYGYTF.

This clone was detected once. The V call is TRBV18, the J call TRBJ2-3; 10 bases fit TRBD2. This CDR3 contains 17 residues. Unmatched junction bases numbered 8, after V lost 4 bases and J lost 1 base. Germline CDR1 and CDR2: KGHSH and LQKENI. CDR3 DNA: TGTGCCAGCTCACGCTCTCGGACTAGCGGAGGCACAGATACGCAGTATTTT. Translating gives CASSRSRTSGGTDTQYF.

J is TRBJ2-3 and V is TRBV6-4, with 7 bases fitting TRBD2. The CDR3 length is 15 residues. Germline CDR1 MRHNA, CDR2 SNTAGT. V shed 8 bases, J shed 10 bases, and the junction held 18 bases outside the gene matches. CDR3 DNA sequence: TGTGCCAGCTCCATTCAGGCGGGAGACCCGATTCCGCAGTATTTT. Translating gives CASSIQAGDPIPQYF.

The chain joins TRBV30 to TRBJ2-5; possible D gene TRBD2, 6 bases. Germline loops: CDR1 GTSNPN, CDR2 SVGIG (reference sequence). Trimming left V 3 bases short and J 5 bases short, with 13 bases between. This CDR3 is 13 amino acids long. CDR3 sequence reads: CAWSGSLGETQYF. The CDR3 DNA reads TGTGCCTGGAGCGGGAGTCTGGGGGAGACCCAGTACTTC.